This TCR beta chain comes out of a study of PD-1 blockade in classical Hodgkin lymphoma. The data were produced by immunoSEQ multiplex PCR, yet TCRdb's version contains in-frame clones alone and is incomplete. Of 90,000 to 110,000 clones in the sample, around nine tenths were seen once. Regarding time point: cycle 4 day 1 (C4D1), after more than five weeks of nivolumab. Each of the patients experienced relapse following autologous stem cell transplantation, and their brentuximab vedotin exposure differed. There are 12 residues in the CDR3. Trimming shortened V by 3 bases and J by 7 bases, and 10 bases separated the two germline ends. Germline values: CDR1 GTSNPN, CDR2 SVGIG (reference sequence).

The chain has TRBV30 and TRBJ1-5; a weak D match, TRBD1 (5 bases). Source: peripheral blood mononuclear cells (PBMCs), taken before the fourth cycle of nivolumab. The sequence was collected from a human donor with classical Hodgkin lymphoma. The CDR3 reads CAWSRVGQPQHF. The DNA of the CDR3 is TGTGCCTGGAGCAGGGTAGGGCAGCCCCAGCATTTT.